This passage covers 7 T cell receptor beta chains from one sample sequenced in a study of cytomegalovirus exposure and HLA in healthy donors. The PCR used 60 Vbeta and 13 Jbeta primers. Measured with immunoSEQ multiplex PCR; TCRdb has only the in-frame clones, and not every one. In the table there are 100,000 to 150,000 clones, around 70% of which are singletons. The sequencing input was PBMCs. The receptors were gathered from a male donor in good health and CMV-seronegative.

V gene TRBV19 combines with J gene TRBJ1-2, with D perhaps matching TRBD1 (5 bases). The CDR3 is 11 residues long. Trimming took 7 bases from V and 4 from J, leaving 7 bases between them. Germline V gene lookup returns CDR1 LNHDA and CDR2 SQIVND (reference sequence). The CDR3 nucleotides read TGTGCCAGTATGGGACTCTATGGCTACACCTTC. Encoded protein: CASMGLYGYTF. Based on the CDR3 plus reference TRBV19 and TRBJ1-2, the full variable domain is DGGITQSPKYLFRKEGQNVTLSCEQNLNHDAMYWYRQDPGQGLRLIYYSQIVNDFQKGDIAEGYSVSREKKESFPLTVTSAQKNPTAFYLCASMGLYGYTFGSGTRLTVV.

The table lists this clone with a count of one. The chain has TRBV21-1 and TRBJ2-7; the DNA was not used to check the table's D call, TRBD1. TRBV21-1 is recorded as a pseudogene. The length of the CDR3 is 14 residues. This CDR3 is CASSNRGFNYEQYF. The DNA of the CDR3 is TGTGCCAGCAGCAACAGGGGATTTAACTACGAGCAGTACTTC.

Only a few counts were recorded for this clone. The chain employs TRBV7-6 and TRBJ2-5, with no clear D. Germline lookup yields CDR1 SGHVS and CDR2 FNYEAQ. V was cut by 4 bases and J by 0 bases, with 12 bases left in between. CDR3 length equals 15 residues. CDR3 bases: TGTGCCAGCAGCTCCAACACCCAGTACCAAGAGACCCAGTACTTC. Its translation is CASSSNTQYQETQYF. The complete variable domain, with remaining parts taken from reference TRBV7-6 and TRBJ2-5, reads GAGVSQSPRYKVTKRGQDVALRCDPISGHVSLYWYRQALGQGPEFLTYFNYEAQQDKSGLPNDRFSAERPEGSISTLTIQRTEQRDSAMYRCASSSNTQYQETQYFGPGTRLLVL.

The chain recombines TRBV4-2 with TRBJ2-5; perhaps TRBD2 as D (6 bases). The V and J ends lost 4 bases and 4 bases respectively, with 13 bases between them. Germline V gene sequence: CDR1 LGHNA, CDR2 YNFKEQ. CDR3 length equals 14 residues. Here the CDR3 DNA reads TGTGCCAGCAGCCCTGGGGGAGGCGGAGAGACCCAGTACTTC. Its translation is CASSPGGGGETQYF.

In this sample, this clone turned up a few times. The chain uses TRBV5-1 and TRBJ2-2; 9 nucleotides align to TRBD1. The trim removed 3 bases at V and 7 bases at J, leaving 7 bases unmatched. Germline lookup yields CDR1 SGHRS and CDR2 YFSETQ. The CDR3 spans 15 residues. The CDR3 sequence: CASSWGQGRNGELFF. In DNA form, the CDR3 reads TGCGCCAGCAGCTGGGGACAGGGACGGAACGGGGAGCTGTTTTTT.

The chain employs TRBV19 and TRBJ2-7; D possibly corresponds to TRBD2 (5 bases). Germline V gives CDR1 LNHDA, CDR2 SQIVND (reference sequence). CDR3 length: 13 amino acids. Trimming stripped 4 bases from V and 3 bases from J, with 10 bases between. The CDR3 here is CASSSGGNYEQYF. In nucleotides, the CDR3 is TGTGCCAGTAGTAGCGGAGGAAACTACGAGCAGTACTTC.

This chain links TRBV9 with TRBJ2-2; D remains unclear. V dropped 0 bases and J dropped 6 bases, with 9 bases sitting between them. The CDR3 is 14 amino acids. Germline V gene sequence: CDR1 SGDLS, CDR2 YYNGEE. Here the CDR3 DNA reads TGTGCCAGCAGCGTAGCAGGCTCCCCCGGGGAGCTGTTTTTT. Its protein is CASSVAGSPGELFF.